These T cell receptor beta chains were read from a single sample in a study of response to subunit inactivated influenza vaccine. TCRdb re-analysed the RT-PCR reads in MiXCR, keeping a single row per CDR3 protein. This sample carries about half a million distinct CDR3 sequences, 25% of them seen once, and the ten largest clones take under 2.5%. The sample was CD4+ T cells sorted from PBMCs, taken 5 to 6 days after vaccination. These receptors were obtained from a man aged 45 to 65 who received an inactivated influenza vaccine. Both conserved end residues are part of each CDR3. The D gene is left open where the match is weak. Clone size is not always given. Where it is, it says once, few, many or a class for expanded clones.

J gene,clone size,V gene,D gene,CDR3 DNA,CDR3 protein
TRBJ2-3,-,TRBV5-1,-,TGCGCCAGCAGCGCCCTCGGCCTTGGCGGCACAGATACGCAGTATTTT,CASSALGLGGTDTQYF
TRBJ2-3,-,TRBV11-3,TRBD1,TGTGCCAGCAGCTTTTCCGGGACAGGGCTCGATACGCAGTATTTT,CASSFSGTGLDTQYF
TRBJ2-5,-,TRBV20-1,TRBD2,TGCAGTGCTATACCGAGACTAGCTCAGTACCAAGAGACCCAGTACTTC,CSAIPRLAQYQETQYF
TRBJ2-7,many,TRBV12-3/TRBV12-4,-,TGTGCCAGCAGTCGGACCAACTCCTACGAGCAGTACTTC,CASSRTNSYEQYF
TRBJ2-1,few,TRBV5-1,-,TGCGCCAGCAGCTTGGAAGTGTCGAGTGAGCAGTTCTTC,CASSLEVSSEQFF
TRBJ2-2,few,TRBV25-1,TRBD1,TGTGCCACCCAGGGGGCTGCGAACACCGGGGAGCTGTTTTTT,CATQGAANTGELFF
TRBJ2-1,few,TRBV5-1,TRBD2,TGCGCCAGCAGCATCGGACTAGCGGGAGGGTGGGGGTACAATGAGCAGTTCTTC,CASSIGLAGGWGYNEQFF
TRBJ2-5,-,TRBV5-5,-,TGTGCCAGCAGCTTGGCCCTGGCCACGTACCAAGAGACCCAGTACTTC,CASSLALATYQETQYF
TRBJ2-5,medium-sized,TRBV4-2,-,TGTGCCAGCAGCCCCTCGAGCGCAGCGGAGCAAGAGACCCAGTACTTC,CASSPSSAAEQETQYF
TRBJ2-2,-,TRBV20-1,-,TGCAGTGCTGGGGGGATGGCCTCCGGGGAGCTGTTTTTT,CSAGGMASGELFF
TRBJ2-5,many,TRBV29-1,-,TGCAGCGTCGGAGGTCGGAGAGAGACCCAGTACTTC,CSVGGRRETQYF
TRBJ2-3,-,TRBV28,-,TGTGCCAGCAGTGCCCTCCCAGATACGCAGTATTTT,CASSALPDTQYF
TRBJ2-3,-,TRBV28,-,TGTGCCAGCAGTTTATTCGGCGGAGGAGGCACAGATACGCAGTATTTT,CASSLFGGGGTDTQYF
TRBJ2-2,many,TRBV2,TRBD1,TGTGCCAGCACGTCAGGGGGCTTGGACACCGGGGAGCTGTTTTTT,CASTSGGLDTGELFF
TRBJ2-5,-,TRBV18,-,TGTGCCAGCTCACCATCAGGGGGGAAAGAGACCCAGTACTTC,CASSPSGGKETQYF
TRBJ2-7,few,TRBV20-1,-,TGCAGTGCTAGAGATTGGACGGGAGCCGAGCAGTACTTC,CSARDWTGAEQYF
TRBJ2-4,once,TRBV12-3/TRBV12-4,TRBD2,TGTGCCAGCATGGCGCGGGGGGGCCTCGCGGCCAAAAACATTCAGTACTTC,CASMARGGLAAKNIQYF
TRBJ2-5,-,TRBV7-9,TRBD1,TGTGCCAGCAGCCCCTCCGGGACAGGCGTCGAGACCCAGTACTTC,CASSPSGTGVETQYF
TRBJ2-7,-,TRBV6-2/TRBV6-3,-,TGTGCCAGCAGTTACTCGATTTACAGGCCCTCCTACGAGCAGTACTTC,CASSYSIYRPSYEQYF
TRBJ2-1,-,TRBV5-1,TRBD2,TGCGCCAGCAGCTTAAGCGGGACCGCCTACAATGAGCAGTTCTTC,CASSLSGTAYNEQFF
TRBJ2-7,-,TRBV11-1,TRBD2,TGTGCCTGCAGTCAAGGACTAGCGCAATACTACGAGCAGTACTTC,CACSQGLAQYYEQYF
TRBJ2-7,few,TRBV20-1,TRBD1,TGCAGTGCAAGACAGGGGCCCGAGCAGTACTTC,CSARQGPEQYF
TRBJ2-3,few,TRBV20-1,-,TGCAGTGCTAGACCCCCAAGCGGCCTCACAGATACGCAGTATTTT,CSARPPSGLTDTQYF
TRBJ2-1,few,TRBV6-1,TRBD2,TGTGCCAGCAGCCGACTAGCGGTCCGCTACAATGAGCAGTTCTTC,CASSRLAVRYNEQFF
TRBJ1-4,few,TRBV6-1,-,TGTGCCAGCAGGGCGCTTGCAACTAATGAAAAACTGTTTTTT,CASRALATNEKLFF
TRBJ1-6,-,TRBV6-5,TRBD1,TGTGCCAGCAGTTACTCGGACAGGGATAATTCACCCCTCCACTTT,CASSYSDRDNSPLHF
TRBJ2-5,-,TRBV5-1,TRBD1,TGCGCCAGCAGCGTCGGGACAGGGGGAGACTCCCAGTACTTC,CASSVGTGGDSQYF
TRBJ2-1,few,TRBV7-2,TRBD2,TGTGCCAGCAGCCGGGGGACTAGCGGGGGAGGGTACAATGAGCAGTTCTTC,CASSRGTSGGGYNEQFF
TRBJ2-3,many,TRBV6-1,-,TGTGCCAGCAGATCACAATCTAGCACAGATACGCAGTATTTT,CASRSQSSTDTQYF
TRBJ2-6,few,TRBV12-3/TRBV12-4,-,TGTGCCAGCAGTTTAGCCCTCGTATGGGGCCGAAACTCTGGGGCCAACGTCCTGACTTTC,CASSLALVWGRNSGANVLTF
TRBJ2-4,few,TRBV12-3/TRBV12-4,-,TGTGCCAGCAGGGGGGCAGGAGGCCTTGCCAAAAACATTCAGTACTTC,CASRGAGGLAKNIQYF